A single sample gave rise to the 32 T cell receptor beta chains below, sequenced in a study of T cells in Graves' hyperthyroidism and ophthalmopathy. RNA transcripts served as the template for amplifying TCR beta CDR3 regions. The HTBI primer set was used in a first-round RT-PCR of the TCR CDR3. From the multiplex PCR reads, TCRdb called clonotypes with MiXCR, one entry per CDR3 protein. The sample carries a few hundred thousand distinct CDR3 sequences, around 46% recorded once. Sequenced sample: peripheral blood or thyroid tissue (not recorded which). The receptors were sampled from a woman aged 18-29 years with Graves' hyperthyroidism.

A single count supports this clonotype. The rearrangement joins TRBV7-8 to TRBJ2-7, with D possibly being TRBD2 (7 bases). Germline V CDR1 and CDR2: SGHVS, FQNEAQ. The CDR3 is 14 residues long. The CDR3 here is CAREGHASPYEQYF. The CDR3 nucleotides are TGTGCTAGGGAGGGACACGCGTCACCCTACGAGCAGTACTTC.

The rearrangement links TRBV10-3 to TRBJ2-5; 8 nucleotides agree with TRBD2. This CDR3 comprises 16 residues. Germline V CDR1 and CDR2: ENHRY, SYGVKD. The CDR3 sequence is CARDRVSGRGVETQYF. The CDR3 DNA follows: TGTGCTAGAGATCGGGTCAGCGGGAGAGGAGTAGAGACCCAGTACTTC.

Note on this clonotype: Just one base apart from a much larger clone, this may be a read error. The CDR3 carries no conserved terminal phenylalanine or tryptophan, so it likely arises from a read error. The chain is built from TRBV5-4 and TRBJ1-4; D perhaps matches TRBD1 (6 bases). CDR1 is SGHNT and CDR2 is YYREEE in the germline V gene (reference sequence). The CDR3 runs 15 residues. The CDR3 bases are TGCGCCAGCAGCCAAGGGCAGGGGATTAGTGAAAAACTGTTTCTT. Protein product: CASSQGQGISEKLFL.

The V gene is TRBV29-1, the J gene TRBJ1-5; D unclear. Trimming pared 8 bases from V and 0 bases from J, leaving 8 bases between. Germline V gene sequence: CDR1 SQVTM, CDR2 ANQGSEA. The CDR3 runs 12 residues. The CDR3 sequence is CSLANSNQPQHF. CDR3 nucleotide sequence: TGCAGCTTAGCTAATAGCAATCAGCCCCAGCATTTT.

This clonotype has just a few counts. The rearrangement uses TRBV10-1 and TRBJ2-1; 11 bases fit TRBD2. Germline CDR1 and CDR2: WNHNN and SYGVQD (reference sequence). The CDR3 runs to 18 residues. V shed 2 bases and J 8 bases; nucleotides not matched to a gene: 14. The CDR3 nucleotides are TGCGCCAGCAGTGAGGGTAGCCGACTAGCGGGAATGGAAGATGAGCAGTTCTTC. Protein product: CASSEGSRLAGMEDEQFF.

Concerning this clonotype itself: A much larger clone lies one base from this, so it may be a read error. The gene calls are TRBV20-1 and TRBJ1-4, with D perhaps TRBD1 (6 bases). The germline V and J ends were trimmed by 3 bases and 5 bases, with 10 bases remaining between them. The CDR3 length is 13 residues. The germline V gene has CDR1 DFQATT and CDR2 SNEGSKA (reference sequence). This CDR3 reads CSARQGLNEKLFF. CDR3 bases: TGCAGTGCTAGGCAGGGGTTAAATGAAAAACTGTTTTTT.

This clonotype has more than one count but fewer than ten. The V call is TRBV7-9, the J call TRBJ2-2; TRBD2 aligns across 8 bases. The CDR3 covers 17 residues. From germline, CDR1 is SEHNR and CDR2 FQNEAQ (reference sequence). V gave up 5 bases and J gave up 3 bases; unmatched junction bases: 11. As DNA, the CDR3 is TGTGCCAGCAGCCGACGTCGACCACTAGCGGACACCGGGGAGCTGTTTTTT. Its protein product is CASSRRRPLADTGELFF.

Details on this clonotype: The conserved closing phenylalanine or tryptophan is absent in this CDR3, likely reflecting a read error. The DNA is left out, because the CDR3 cannot be placed on it with certainty; the CDR3 is given as TCRdb lists it. The chain employs TRBV20-1 and TRBJ2-6; the table calls TRBD1, which could not be checked here. 15 amino acids form the CDR3, both terminal residues included. The germline V gene encodes CDR1 DFQATT and CDR2 SNEGSKA (reference sequence). The CDR3 is CSARAGGSGANVLVL.

This clonotype was observed a single time. The V and J genes are TRBV7-6 and TRBJ2-6, with D hard to call. The CDR3 consists of 14 residues. Germline V gives CDR1 SGHVS, CDR2 FNYEAQ. V shed 8 bases and J shed 0 bases, with 8 bases lying between them. Here the CDR3 DNA reads TGTGCCAGCGCCCCGATCTCTGGGGCCAACGTCCTGACTTTC. Amino acids: CASAPISGANVLTF.

Ten or more counts support this clonotype. The rearrangement uses TRBV15 and TRBJ2-6; a weak D match, TRBD1 (6 bases). Between the trimmed V and J ends, which lost 4 bases and 2 bases, there was a span of 15 bases. The CDR3 is 17 amino acids. Germline CDR1 is LNHNV and CDR2 is YYDKDF (reference sequence). The CDR3 sequence is CATSKTQGQAGANVLTF. CDR3 DNA sequence: TGTGCCACCAGCAAAACACAGGGCCAGGCTGGGGCCAACGTCCTGACTTTC.

Concerning this clonotype itself: A much more abundant neighbour one base away suggests this may be a read error. This chain links TRBV5-1 with TRBJ1-1; 8 nucleotides agree with TRBD1. The CDR3 has 15 residues. Germline values: CDR1 SGHRS, CDR2 YFSETQ. Unmatched junction bases numbered 11, after V lost 4 bases and J lost 6 bases. Here the CDR3 reads CASSPYWTGSPEAFF. The DNA of the CDR3 is TGCGCCAGCAGCCCTTATTGGACAGGGAGCCCTGAAGCTTTCTTT.

The sample holds many counts of this clonotype. V and J are TRBV7-2 and TRBJ2-7; TRBD1 might be the D (6 bases). Trimming shortened V by 1 base and J by 5 bases, and 15 bases separated the two germline ends. The CDR3 extends over 15 amino acids. Germline V gene data show CDR1 as SGHTA and CDR2 as FQGNSA. The CDR3 bases are TGTGCCAGCAGCTTAGACGGAGCAACAGGGAACGAGCAGTACTTC. Protein sequence: CASSLDGATGNEQYF.

This clonotype was recorded many times. The V and J genes are TRBV20-1 and TRBJ2-7, with 16 positions matching TRBD2. CDR3 size: 14 residues. V shed 4 bases, J shed 6 bases, and the junction held 3 bases outside the gene matches. Looked up from germline, CDR1 is DFQATT and CDR2 is SNEGSKA (reference sequence). CDR3 sequence: CSAKGLAGGLEQYF. In DNA, the CDR3 is TGCAGTGCTAAGGGACTAGCGGGAGGGCTCGAGCAGTACTTC.

This sequence joins TRBV24-1 and TRBJ2-1; TRBD2 matches at 8 bases. The ends lost 7 bases at V and 5 bases at J; junction bases unmatched: 6. The germline V gene encodes CDR1 KGHDR and CDR2 SFDVKD. The CDR3 runs 14 residues. CDR3 sequence: CATSSGGNDNEQFF. The CDR3 region has the DNA TGTGCCACCAGCTCGGGAGGGAATGACAATGAGCAGTTCTTC.

The chain links TRBV10-3 to TRBJ2-2; 11 bases align to TRBD1. Trimming removed 8 bases from V and 5 bases from J; junction bases left unmatched: 4. The CDR3 consists of 14 residues. CDR1 and CDR2 (germline): ENHRY, SYGVKD. DNA of the CDR3: TGTGCCATCGGGGACAGGGGGAGGACCGGGGAGCTGTTTTTT. It codes for CAIGDRGRTGELFF.

The table lists this clonotype with many counts. The chain joins TRBV12-3 or TRBV12-4 to TRBJ1-6, with TRBD1 identical over 10 bases. This CDR3 has 16 amino acids. V lost 5 bases, J lost 4 bases, and 5 bases stayed unmatched. The CDR3 DNA reads as TGTGCCAGCAGTCGGGGACAGGGGACTTATAATTCACCCCTCCACTTT. Its protein product is CASSRGQGTYNSPLHF.

This clonotype showed up many times. The gene calls are TRBV4-1 and TRBJ1-1, with 7 bases fitting TRBD1. Germline trimming cut 4 bases from V and 5 bases from J; bases unmatched to any gene: 13. The CDR3 loop spans 16 amino acids. Germline loops: CDR1 MGHRA, CDR2 YSYEKL. CDR3 nucleotide sequence: TGCGCCAGCAGCCGATACAGGGGTTCAAGTTGGACTGAAGCTTTCTTT. Translating gives CASSRYRGSSWTEAFF.

The sample holds many counts of this clonotype. The CDR3 nucleotides read TGCAGCGTTGGGGCAGGGGGCGTTTTGTCTGGGGCCAACGTCCTGACTTTC. Its translation: CSVGAGGVLSGANVLTF. V and J are TRBV29-1 and TRBJ2-6, with 8 bases matching TRBD1. CDR1 SQVTM and CDR2 ANQGSEA come from the germline V gene. Unmatched junction bases numbered 9, after V lost 4 bases and J lost 1 base. The CDR3 spans 17 residues.

This chain joins TRBV6-5 and TRBJ2-5; 12 nucleotides match TRBD2. This CDR3 comprises 14 residues. Trimming removed 8 bases from V and 4 bases from J; junction bases left unmatched: 5. From germline, CDR1 is MNHEY and CDR2 SVGAGI. CDR3 sequence: CASVGLAGLETQYF. The CDR3 DNA sequence: TGTGCCAGCGTGGGACTAGCGGGTTTAGAGACCCAGTACTTC.

The V and J genes are TRBV29-1 and TRBJ2-7; a possible D gene is TRBD2 (5 bases). CDR1 SQVTM and CDR2 ANQGSEA come from the germline V gene. Trimming left V 1 base short and J 7 bases short, with 17 bases between. The CDR3 has 14 amino acids. The CDR3 DNA is TGCAGCGTTGAAGTGACGGCGGCCGGCGGGGAGCAGTACTTC. Translation gives CSVEVTAAGGEQYF.

This clonotype appeared many times. The chain couples TRBV24-1 to TRBJ2-5; D possibly uses TRBD1 or TRBD2 (6 bases each). The CDR3 has 14 amino acids. Germline-derived CDR1 and CDR2 are KGHDR and SFDVKD. Deletions cut 2 bases from V and 4 bases from J, with 10 bases between. The CDR3 is CATSDSRGLETQYF. The CDR3 DNA is TGTGCCACCAGTGATTCCCGGGGGCTAGAGACCCAGTACTTC.

Remarks on this clonotype: One junction end disagrees with the germline gene, perhaps due to a read error. The rearrangement uses TRBV9 and TRBJ2-5; 8 bases align to TRBD2. This CDR3 comprises 16 residues. Germline V gene sequence: CDR1 SGDLS, CDR2 YYNGEE. The CDR3 DNA follows: TGTGCCAGCAGCGTAGCCCCCGGACTAGCTGGCGATGAGCAATTCTTC. Protein sequence: CASSVAPGLAGDEQFF.

This clonotype has at least ten counts. J is TRBJ2-2 and V is TRBV19; 9 nucleotides align to TRBD1. With V trimmed by 9 bases and J by 6 bases, 8 bases remained unmatched. Germline CDR1 is LNHDA and CDR2 is SQIVND (reference sequence). The CDR3 runs to 14 residues. DNA for the CDR3: TGTGCCAGCGTCGGGACAGGGTGGGCCGGGGAGCTGTTTTTT. Its protein product is CASVGTGWAGELFF.

A word on this clonotype: This may arise from a read error, as a much more abundant clone is one base away. This rearrangement joins TRBV4-2 to TRBJ2-5, with 13 bases matching TRBD2. The germline V gene encodes CDR1 LGHNA and CDR2 YNFKEQ. The CDR3 totals 17 residues. CDR3 in amino acids: CASSQDPGTSGTLEQHF. The CDR3, as DNA: TGTGCCAGCAGCCAAGATCCCGGGACTAGCGGGACTCTCGAGCAGCACTTC.

This clonotype has a count of ten or more. The V call is TRBV7-9, the J call TRBJ1-1; 10 bases are shared with TRBD1. CDR3 length equals 16 residues. Germline CDR1 and CDR2: SEHNR and FQNEAQ (reference sequence). The junction had 13 bases not matched to a gene; V was cut back by 7 bases and J by 5 bases. CDR3 residues: CASTLRSGTGVTEAFF. CDR3 nucleotides: TGTGCCAGCACCCTGCGATCCGGGACAGGGGTGACTGAAGCTTTCTTT.

Remarks on this clonotype: A clone one base away is much larger, so this may be a read error. This sequence joins TRBV5-1 and TRBJ2-7, with 7 bases that match TRBD2. In germline, CDR1 is SGHRS, CDR2 YFSETQ. Losses at the gene ends were 7 bases for V and 2 bases for J; bases not matched to a gene: 12. There are 15 residues in the CDR3. CDR3 protein: CASGWGGLGAYEQYF. CDR3 sequence (DNA): TGCGCCAGCGGCTGGGGGGGACTCGGAGCCTACGAGCAGTACTTC.

The chain combines TRBV7-2 with TRBJ2-3; 8 bases line up with TRBD2. The CDR3 has 15 amino acids. In germline, CDR1 is SGHTA, CDR2 FQGNSA. The junction had 9 bases not matched to a gene; V was cut back by 4 bases and J by 6 bases. DNA of the CDR3: TGTGCCAGCAGCTCCTTAGCGGGGTGGAAGGATACGCAGTATTTT. As protein: CASSSLAGWKDTQYF. Based on the CDR3 plus reference TRBV7-2 and TRBJ2-3, the full variable domain is GAGVSQSPSNKVTEKGKDVELRCDPISGHTALYWYRQSLGQGLEFLIYFQGNSAPDKSGLPSDRFSAERTGGSVSTLTIQRTQQEDSAVYLCASSSLAGWKDTQYFGPGTRLTVL.

This clonotype was seen only a few times. V and J are TRBV6-2 or TRBV6-3 and TRBJ1-4; possibly TRBD1 for D (6 bases). This CDR3 has 17 amino acids. V lost 0 bases, J lost 8 bases, and 19 bases lay in between. Germline V lookup: CDR1 MNHEY, CDR2 SVGEGT. The CDR3 sequence: CASSYSSSRGMNEKLFF. In nucleotides, the CDR3 is TGTGCCAGCAGTTACTCGAGCTCAAGGGGGATGAACGAAAAACTGTTTTTT.

There are a few counts of this clonotype. The chain employs TRBV20-1 and TRBJ2-2; 9 nucleotides line up with TRBD2. The CDR3 covers 16 residues. Germline trimming cut 6 bases from V and 1 base from J; bases unmatched to any gene: 9. Germline loops: CDR1 DFQATT, CDR2 SNEGSKA (reference sequence). The chain's CDR3 is CSASNSGGGNTGELFF. The CDR3, as DNA: TGCAGTGCCTCAAATAGCGGGGGAGGGAACACCGGGGAGCTGTTTTTT.

The chain couples TRBV2 to TRBJ2-6; perhaps TRBD2 as D (5 bases). The germline V gene has CDR1 SNHLY and CDR2 FYNNEI. The CDR3 has 15 residues. V was clipped by 2 bases and J by 1 base, with 6 bases between them. CDR3 coding DNA: TGTGCCAGCAGTGAAACGGGGTCTGGGGCCAACGTCCTGACTTTC. This translates into CASSETGSGANVLTF.

In DNA form, the CDR3 reads TGTGCCATCAGTGAAGAGGGGAATAATGAAGCTTTCTTT. Its protein is CAISEEGNNEAFF. The rearrangement links TRBV10-3 to TRBJ1-1; D possibly corresponds to TRBD1 (5 bases). V dropped 3 bases and J dropped 7 bases, with 12 bases sitting between them. CDR1 is ENHRY, CDR2 SYGVKD, per germline. CDR3 length equals 13 residues.

This clonotype was seen repeatedly, ten times or more. The chain is built from TRBV6-4 and TRBJ2-3; 11 bases agree with TRBD2. CDR1 MRHNA and CDR2 SNTAGT come from the germline V gene. Trimming took 2 bases from V and 5 from J; bases not matched to a gene: 0. The CDR3 is 14 residues long. Here the CDR3 DNA reads TGTGCCAGCAGTGACGGACTAGCGGGAGATACGCAGTATTTT. It yields the protein CASSDGLAGDTQYF.